These T cell receptor beta chains were read from a single sample in a study of cytomegalovirus exposure and HLA in healthy donors. The table came from immunoSEQ multiplex PCR; TCRdb's copy has only in-frame clones and leaves some out. The sample lists 150,000 or so clones, roughly 79% occurring once. Sequenced input: PBMCs. All receptors come from a woman aged 40-49 years in good health and CMV-seropositive. The CDR3 runs from the conserved cysteine through the conserved F or W. D genes are given only for firm matches. Size is omitted from some rows. Given values are once, few, many or a class for expanded clones.

d_gene: NA
v_gene: TRBV5-5
abundance: NA
j_gene: TRBJ1-5
CDR3nt: TGTGCCAGCAGCCATGACGGAGGGCAGCCCCAGCATTTT
CDR3aa: CASSHDGGQPQHF

d_gene: NA
v_gene: TRBV30
abundance: NA
j_gene: TRBJ1-1
CDR3nt: TGTGCCTGGACGACGACAGTTGGGACTGAAGCTTTCTTT
CDR3aa: CAWTTTVGTEAFF

d_gene: NA
v_gene: TRBV6-1
abundance: NA
j_gene: TRBJ2-2
CDR3nt: TGTGCCAGCAGACAGGGAGAGGCCGGGGAGCTGTTTTTT
CDR3aa: CASRQGEAGELFF

d_gene: TRBD1
v_gene: TRBV5-6
abundance: NA
j_gene: TRBJ1-1
CDR3nt: TGTGCCAGCAGCTTGGGTACAGGGGGAATGACTGAAGCTTTCTTT
CDR3aa: CASSLGTGGMTEAFF

d_gene: NA
v_gene: TRBV6-5
abundance: NA
j_gene: TRBJ1-2
CDR3nt: TGTGCCAGCAGCCGACCTACAGGGCCGGGCGGCTACACCTTC
CDR3aa: CASSRPTGPGGYTF

d_gene: NA
v_gene: TRBV5-6
abundance: once
j_gene: TRBJ2-5
CDR3nt: TGTGCCAGCAGCTTGAATAGCGCTCAAGAGACCCAGTACTTC
CDR3aa: CASSLNSAQETQYF

d_gene: NA
v_gene: TRBV19
abundance: NA
j_gene: TRBJ2-5
CDR3nt: TGTGCCAGTAGTATCACTTTCCAAGAGACCCAGTACTTC
CDR3aa: CASSITFQETQYF

d_gene: TRBD1
v_gene: TRBV19
abundance: NA
j_gene: TRBJ1-1
CDR3nt: TGTGCCAGTATCTTCCACCGAGGACAGGGGGTTATCACTGAAGCTTTCTTT
CDR3aa: CASIFHRGQGVITEAFF

d_gene: NA
v_gene: TRBV29-1
abundance: NA
j_gene: TRBJ2-5
CDR3nt: TGCAGCGTTGCAGAGCAGGGAGAGACCCAGTACTTC
CDR3aa: CSVAEQGETQYF

d_gene: TRBD2
v_gene: TRBV19
abundance: NA
j_gene: TRBJ2-7
CDR3nt: TGTGCCAGTAGTATAGTTCTGGGACTAGCGGGGGCCGAGCAGTACTTC
CDR3aa: CASSIVLGLAGAEQYF

d_gene: NA
v_gene: TRBV6-5
abundance: NA
j_gene: TRBJ1-2
CDR3nt: TGTGCCAGCAGTTACTCGTACAGGGCTTCCTATGGCTACACCTTC
CDR3aa: CASSYSYRASYGYTF

d_gene: NA
v_gene: TRBV4-1
abundance: NA
j_gene: TRBJ1-2
CDR3nt: TGCGCCAGCAGCCAGGTATTACAGGGTAGGGGGAACTATGGCTACACCTTC
CDR3aa: CASSQVLQGRGNYGYTF

d_gene: NA
v_gene: TRBV6-5
abundance: NA
j_gene: TRBJ1-6
CDR3nt: TGTGCCAGCAGTACCGGGACACTTAATTCACCCCTCCACTTT
CDR3aa: CASSTGTLNSPLHF

d_gene: NA
v_gene: TRBV2
abundance: NA
j_gene: TRBJ1-5
CDR3nt: TGTGCCAGCAGTGAAATAATCTTATATAGCAATCAGCCCCAGCATTTT
CDR3aa: CASSEIILYSNQPQHF

d_gene: NA
v_gene: TRBV5-6
abundance: few
j_gene: TRBJ1-4
CDR3nt: TGTGCCAGCAGCTTGGGAGGCGCGGGGGGGGCAGAAAAACTGTTTTTT
CDR3aa: CASSLGGAGGAEKLFF

d_gene: TRBD2
v_gene: TRBV5-4
abundance: NA
j_gene: TRBJ2-1
CDR3nt: TGTGCCAGCAGCTACGTACCCAAAGCGGGGGGGCGCGATGAGCAGTTCTTC
CDR3aa: CASSYVPKAGGRDEQFF

d_gene: TRBD2
v_gene: TRBV5-1
abundance: NA
j_gene: TRBJ2-7
CDR3nt: TGCGCCAGCAGCTTGGACTCCGGGGGGAAAGGGAACGAGCAGTACTTC
CDR3aa: CASSLDSGGKGNEQYF

d_gene: NA
v_gene: TRBV4-1
abundance: NA
j_gene: TRBJ2-2
CDR3nt: TGCGCCAGCAGCCATACAGGAATTCGGAACACCGGGGAGCTGTTTTTT
CDR3aa: CASSHTGIRNTGELFF

d_gene: NA
v_gene: TRBV20-1
abundance: NA
j_gene: TRBJ2-7
CDR3nt: TGCAGTGCTAGTCCGGGGTACGAGCAGTACTTC
CDR3aa: CSASPGYEQYF

d_gene: NA
v_gene: TRBV11-2
abundance: NA
j_gene: TRBJ2-3
CDR3nt: TGTGCCAGCAGCTGGGGTCCGGGAGCTAGCACAGATACGCAGTATTTT
CDR3aa: CASSWGPGASTDTQYF

d_gene: TRBD1
v_gene: TRBV6-5
abundance: NA
j_gene: TRBJ1-2
CDR3nt: TGTGCCAGCAGATCCTGGACAGGGGAGTTTGGCTACACCTTC
CDR3aa: CASRSWTGEFGYTF

d_gene: NA
v_gene: TRBV6-1
abundance: NA
j_gene: TRBJ1-5
CDR3nt: TGTGCCAGCAGTGAAGCGCTGGGAGAAGGTCAGCCCCAGCATTTT
CDR3aa: CASSEALGEGQPQHF

d_gene: TRBD2
v_gene: TRBV7-2
abundance: NA
j_gene: TRBJ2-3
CDR3nt: TGTGCCAGCAGCTTAAGCGGGAGGACAGATACGCAGTATTTT
CDR3aa: CASSLSGRTDTQYF

d_gene: TRBD1
v_gene: TRBV14
abundance: once
j_gene: TRBJ1-2
CDR3nt: TGTGCCAGCAGCCAAGATACAGGGGGCTATGGCTACACCTTC
CDR3aa: CASSQDTGGYGYTF